Listed below are T cell receptor beta chains from one sample, sequenced in a study of T cell responses to AZD1222 COVID-19 vaccine. Assay used: immunoSEQ multiplex PCR; TCRdb lists only in-frame clones, some missing. Among 150,000 to 200,000 clones listed, about 90% were seen once. Sequences were derived from peripheral blood, sampled 28 days after the second dose of the MenACWY control vaccine. Receptor source: an adult who received the MenACWY meningococcal vaccine as a control. Each CDR3 is given without its conserved first and last residue. The order of the fields is V gene, J gene, CDR3 protein.

TRBV15	TRBJ1-1	ATKGGRTNTEAF
TRBV6-1	TRBJ1-2	ASTIQRLDYGYT
TRBV6-5	TRBJ2-5	ASSPQKLMQETQY
TRBV4-3	TRBJ1-4	ASSQARGDNEKLF
TRBV18	TRBJ2-7	ASSPAVGEFYEQY
TRBV6-1	TRBJ1-2	ASNSQGDGYT
TRBV19	TRBJ2-7	ASSIQGSYEQY
TRBV7-9	TRBJ1-2	ASSFSLGNYGYT
TRBV28	TRBJ2-3	ASSPISSTDTQY
TRBV19	TRBJ1-5	ASSMAGGTQPQH
TRBV19	TRBJ2-2	ASSTGRNWPGELF
TRBV27	TRBJ1-2	ASSWNRDHGYT
TRBV7-2	TRBJ1-1	ASSLGWGGSMNTEAF
TRBV25-1	TRBJ2-4	ASSESQLAKNIQY
TRBV28	TRBJ1-1	ASTSNRMNTEAF
TRBV28	TRBJ2-7	ASSILGTSGTYEQY
TRBV29-1	TRBJ1-3	SVTGRVGGNTIY
TRBV28	TRBJ1-5	ASSLQAQPQH
TRBV19	TRBJ1-2	ASRNPGLLAGYT
TRBV29-1	TRBJ1-1	SVRGWSRAEAF
TRBV5-5	TRBJ2-5	ASSLVFESAGTQY
TRBV7-2	TRBJ1-2	ASSQRSGIYGYT
TRBV6-2/TRBV6-3	TRBJ2-1	ASSYSSNEQF
TRBV28	TRBJ1-5	ASTTGGGGNQPQH
TRBV27	TRBJ2-7	ASSPRGLAVLSYEQY
TRBV5-4	TRBJ2-7	ASSSDRYEQY
TRBV24-1	TRBJ2-2	ATSDLGEPGELF
TRBV5-1	TRBJ1-1	ASSYRPSEAAF
TRBV12-5	TRBJ2-7	ASGLGTGWNEQY
TRBV3-1/TRBV3-2	TRBJ1-2	ASSQGQGQFGYT
TRBV4-2	TRBJ2-7	ASSQDRGAETYEQY
TRBV9	TRBJ2-1	ASSVVASNEQF
TRBV4-3	TRBJ2-3	ASSQFLAGGGTDTQY
TRBV9	TRBJ2-5	ASSNQGEGPY
TRBV19	TRBJ1-1	ASSTTVNTEAF
TRBV3-1/TRBV3-2	TRBJ2-1	ASSQVRQGNEQF
TRBV29-1	TRBJ2-1	SVEGTGSYNEQF
TRBV9	TRBJ1-1	ASSVGVEMNTEAF
TRBV5-4	TRBJ1-5	ASSLSGGNQPQH
TRBV10-3	TRBJ2-1	AISEGLAGWGLRNEQF